This entry describes one T cell receptor beta chain. What it recognizes is unknown. V lost 1 base to trimming and J lost 11 bases, with 12 bases between them. The CDR3 spans 14 residues. Germline V gene sequence: CDR1 SGHAT, CDR2 FQNNGV. The data were produced by immunoSEQ multiplex PCR, yet TCRdb's version contains in-frame clones alone and is incomplete. The table records 120,000 or so clones, 90% of them present only once. The data were obtained in a study of T cell responses to AZD1222 COVID-19 vaccine. Study-wide context: Analyses pooled second doses at about 4 or about 12 weeks.

General study findings and limits: Unmutated variant regions are reportedly targeted by nearly half of spike-specific TCRs. Distributed over spike, vaccine-associated CD4 TCRs predominated at 160-218 and 743-854.

This TCR was recovered from an adult in good health. Here the sequenced sample was peripheral blood, taken on day 0 of AZD1222 vaccination. The chain couples TRBV11-2 to TRBJ1-6; D not resolved. CDR3 bases: TGTGCCAGCAGCTTAGGACTGGTCATGACACCCCTCCACTTT. Its protein product is CASSLGLVMTPLHF.